This T cell receptor beta chain was captured by sequencing in a study of blood T cell repertoires in COVID-19. For the study at large: Researchers got acute and convalescent COVID-19 samples from the United States, Italy and Spain. In each case, the material was cDNA or gDNA derived from T cells, B-cell-depleted T cells, or PBMCs.

The CDR3 is 16 amino acids. Losses at the gene ends were 8 bases for V and 8 bases for J; bases not matched to a gene: 11. Germline loops: CDR1 LNHDA, CDR2 SQIVND (reference sequence). Authors' analysis steps: Amplified reference gene primers provided the basis for estimating nucleated cell counts. Assay used: immunoSEQ multiplex PCR; TCRdb lists only in-frame clones, some missing. Clonal size and the V and J genes are those of that table, whereas D and trimming came from the DNA. This sample yields more than 150,000 clones, of which roughly 89% are seen a single time; about 12% belongs to the top ten. Seattle enrolled patients during active infection and tracked them longitudinally.

V usage is TRBV19 and J usage is TRBJ2-1, with 14 bases fitting TRBD2. Sequenced: peripheral blood. The source is an older woman with COVID-19, enrolled during active disease. CDR3 loop: CASAMSGTSGSDEQFF. The DNA for the CDR3 is TGTGCCAGTGCCATGTCTGGGACTAGCGGGAGCGATGAGCAGTTCTTC.